This TCR beta chain originates from a study of T-cell memory formation after mild COVID-19. Study-wide points: Proof of SARS-CoV-2 specificity was absent for the second-wave clones that crested on day 37. Contracting CD8+ clones were enriched in EMRA, CD4+ mainly in CM and EM. Memory from before infection featured some responding clones, which suggests cross-reactive memory joined.

This clonotype came up a few times. Its antigen remains unknown. Employing constant-segment primers, 5'RACE generated TCR alpha and TCR beta cDNA libraries bearing sample barcodes and UMIs. TCRdb re-called the 5' RACE reads through MiXCR, storing one row per CDR3 protein. Among tens of thousands of distinct CDR3 sequences, 9.5% to 15% were seen once, and the ten largest hold approximately 25%. This CDR3 contains 13 residues. Germline V gene lookup returns CDR1 LGHNA and CDR2 YNFKEQ. Trimming removed 0 bases at V and 4 bases at J, with 5 bases between. This sequence was found in a man younger than 35 who had mild COVID-19 (a few samples of this study predate the infection). Cell type and time point are not known. The chain carries TRBV4-2 and TRBJ2-3; D gene uncertain. Sample: PBMCs or a T cell subset sorted from them (not recorded which). Here the CDR3 DNA reads TGTGCCAGCAGCCAAGAGAGTCCAGATACGCAGTATTTT. This gives the protein CASSQESPDTQYF.